The 17 T cell receptor beta chains presented below share a single source sample, sequenced in a study of blood T cell repertoires in COVID-19. Clones were sequenced by immunoSEQ multiplex PCR, and TCRdb holds only the in-frame ones, with some missing. The sample contains 90,000 to 120,000 clones, over 80% of which appear only once. Sequenced input: peripheral blood. The receptor source for this set is a woman aged 25 to 39 with acute or convalescent COVID-19.

The J gene is TRBJ1-2, the V gene TRBV27; 8 nucleotides align to TRBD1. CDR1 is MNHEY and CDR2 is SMNVEV in the germline V gene (reference sequence). The CDR3 runs to 14 residues. J lost 7 bases, V lost 3 bases, and 7 bases had no gene match. CDR3 in DNA: TGTGCCAGCAGTTTTGTTCAGGGGGCGAGTGGCTACACCTTC. Protein: CASSFVQGASGYTF.

The chain combines TRBV29-1 with TRBJ2-1; 8 positions agree with TRBD2. In germline, CDR1 is SQVTM, CDR2 ANQGSEA. This CDR3 is built from 13 residues. CDR3 region: CRAVRGGYDEQFF. As DNA, the CDR3 is TGCAGAGCAGTCCGGGGGGGTTACGATGAGCAGTTCTTC.

V usage is TRBV30 and J usage is TRBJ1-5; perhaps TRBD1 as D (6 bases). Looked up from germline, CDR1 is GTSNPN and CDR2 is SVGIG (reference sequence). The CDR3 is 10 residues long. The CDR3: CATPGEPQHF. The CDR3 nucleotides are TGTGCAACCCCAGGGGAGCCCCAGCATTTT.

The genes are TRBV7-9 and TRBJ2-7; the D gene is possibly TRBD2 (5 bases). Germline V gene lookup returns CDR1 SEHNR and CDR2 FQNEAQ (reference sequence). The CDR3 runs 12 residues. Trimming left V 3 bases short and J 5 bases short, with 8 bases between. The CDR3 loop reads CASSFGRNEQYF. The CDR3 nucleotides are TGTGCCAGCAGCTTTGGGAGAAACGAGCAGTACTTC. Full variable domain (rest looked up from reference TRBV7-9 and TRBJ2-7): DTGVSQNPRHKITKRGQNVTFRCDPISEHNRLYWYRQTLGQGPEFLTYFQNEAQLEKSRLLSDRFSAERPKGSFSTLEIQRTEQGDSAMYLCASSFGRNEQYFGPGTRLTVT.

V and J are TRBV18 and TRBJ2-3, with 10 positions matching TRBD1. The CDR3 spans 17 residues. V was clipped by 5 bases and J by 4 bases; unmatched bases: 12. Germline V gives CDR1 KGHSH, CDR2 LQKENI. Written as DNA, the CDR3 is TGTGCCAGCTCAGGTTCCGGGACAGGGGCAGGCGCAGATACGCAGTATTTT. It encodes CASSGSGTGAGADTQYF. Full variable domain (outside the CDR3, taken from reference TRBV18 and TRBJ2-3): NAGVMQNPRHLVRRRGQEARLRCSPMKGHSHVYWYRQLPEEGLKFMVYLQKENIIDESGMPKERFSAEFPKEGPSILRIQQVVRGDSAAYFCASSGSGTGAGADTQYFGPGTRLTVL.

This clone has only a few counts. The chain uses TRBV28 and TRBJ2-7, with 11 bases that match TRBD1. Trimming removed 6 bases from V and 4 bases from J; junction bases left unmatched: 8. CDR3 size: 15 residues. Germline V lookup: CDR1 MDHEN, CDR2 SYDVKM. The CDR3 bases are TGTGCCAGCAGCTACGGACAGGGGGCGAGTTACGAGCAGTACTTC. As protein: CASSYGQGASYEQYF.

The V gene is TRBV11-2, the J gene TRBJ2-1; D is possibly TRBD2 (6 bases). The CDR3 extends over 14 amino acids. V lost 5 bases and J lost 5, with 13 bases in between. Per germline, CDR1 SGHAT and CDR2 FQNNGV. The CDR3 reads CASSPTRVNNEQFF. As DNA, the CDR3 is TGTGCCAGCAGCCCGACTAGAGTCAACAATGAGCAGTTCTTC.

This chain links TRBV27 with TRBJ2-1, with 11 bases fitting TRBD2. The CDR3 covers 18 residues. Germline CDR1 reads MNHEY; CDR2 reads SMNVEV (reference sequence). J was trimmed by 0 bases and V by 6 bases; bases with no gene match: 10. CDR3 sequence (DNA): TGTGCCAGCAGCTCTAGACTAGCGGGACTTTCCTCCTACAATGAGCAGTTCTTC. Translated, it gives CASSSRLAGLSSYNEQFF.

The genes are TRBV2 and TRBJ2-3, with TRBD2 identical over 10 bases. J was trimmed by 5 bases and V by 7 bases; bases with no gene match: 9. The CDR3 covers 15 residues. Germline values: CDR1 SNHLY, CDR2 FYNNEI. The CDR3 DNA follows: TGTGCCAGCAACCCCGGGACTAGCGCCATAGATACGCAGTATTTT. Its protein product is CASNPGTSAIDTQYF. Full variable domain (missing parts from reference TRBV2 and TRBJ2-3): EPEVTQTPSHQVTQMGQEVILRCVPISNHLYFYWYRQILGQKVEFLVSFYNNEISEKSEIFDDQFSVERPDGSNFTLKIRSTKLEDSAMYFCASNPGTSAIDTQYFGPGTRLTVL.

Details on this clone: One end of the junction is discordant with germline, which a read error may explain. The chain has TRBV9 and TRBJ1-2, with D unclear. This CDR3 is 8 amino acids long. Germline V gene data show CDR1 as SGDLS and CDR2 as YYNGEE. CDR3 residues: CASSVGQF. The CDR3 DNA sequence: TGTGCCAGCAGCGTAGGCCAGTTC.

The chain couples TRBV6-5 to TRBJ1-2; D is unresolved. Germline values: CDR1 MNHEY, CDR2 SVGAGI. The CDR3 is 11 residues long. Trimming took 6 bases from V and 3 from J, leaving 5 bases between them. The DNA for the CDR3 is TGTGCCAGCAGGGCTCACTATGGCTACACCTTC. Translating it yields CASRAHYGYTF.

This sequence joins TRBV19 and TRBJ2-1; 11 bases are a match to TRBD2. Unmatched junction bases numbered 2, after V lost 2 bases and J lost 5 bases. The CDR3 is made up of 15 amino acids. Germline V gene data show CDR1 as LNHDA and CDR2 as SQIVND (reference sequence). CDR3 coding DNA: TGTGCCAGTAGTATATCTAGCGGGGGGCACAATGAGCAGTTCTTC. Its translation is CASSISSGGHNEQFF.

The chain is built from TRBV18 and TRBJ2-2; weak D call: TRBD2 (5 bases). Deletions cut 1 base from V and 5 bases from J, with 17 bases between. The CDR3 consists of 17 residues. Germline lookup yields CDR1 KGHSH and CDR2 LQKENI. This chain's CDR3 is CASSPRNAIPGTGELFF. CDR3 DNA sequence: TGTGCCAGCTCACCACGGAATGCAATTCCGGGGACCGGGGAGCTGTTTTTT.

This rearrangement joins TRBV19 to TRBJ1-3; possible D gene TRBD1, 5 bases. CDR3 length: 16 residues. Germline V CDR1 and CDR2: LNHDA, SQIVND (reference sequence). The V end lost 4 bases, the J end lost 8 bases, and 21 bases lay between the germline ends. The CDR3 DNA reads as TGTGCCAGTAGTAAGGCAGACACCCTCGTGGGGCACACCATATATTTT. It is translated as CASSKADTLVGHTIYF.

This chain joins TRBV7-8 and TRBJ2-7; tentative D call: TRBD2 (5 bases). Germline CDR1 SGHVS, CDR2 FQNEAQ. CDR3 length: 14 amino acids. Trimming cost V 5 bases and J 0 bases, with 11 bases left between them. CDR3 coding DNA: TGTGCCAGCAGCCGAGGGAGCCCCTCCTACGAGCAGTACTTC. Protein sequence: CASSRGSPSYEQYF.

The V and J genes are TRBV9 and TRBJ2-1; 8 bases match TRBD1. CDR3 length: 16 amino acids. Trimming at V came to 3 bases and at J to 6 bases, leaving 11 bases not matched to a gene. Germline-derived CDR1 and CDR2 are SGDLS and YYNGEE. The CDR3 protein is CASSEATGEVSNEQFF. The CDR3 coding sequence is TGTGCCAGCAGCGAAGCGACAGGGGAGGTGTCCAATGAGCAGTTCTTC.

The V gene is TRBV5-4, the J gene TRBJ2-7; maybe TRBD2 (5 bases). Trimming shortened V by 0 bases and J by 1 base, and 14 bases separated the two germline ends. The V gene's germline CDR1 is SGHNT and CDR2 YYREEE (reference sequence). This CDR3 is built from 16 residues. The DNA of the CDR3 is TGTGCCAGCAGCTTGGGGGGTCCAGCGGCTTCCTACGAGCAGTACTTC. It is translated as CASSLGGPAASYEQYF.